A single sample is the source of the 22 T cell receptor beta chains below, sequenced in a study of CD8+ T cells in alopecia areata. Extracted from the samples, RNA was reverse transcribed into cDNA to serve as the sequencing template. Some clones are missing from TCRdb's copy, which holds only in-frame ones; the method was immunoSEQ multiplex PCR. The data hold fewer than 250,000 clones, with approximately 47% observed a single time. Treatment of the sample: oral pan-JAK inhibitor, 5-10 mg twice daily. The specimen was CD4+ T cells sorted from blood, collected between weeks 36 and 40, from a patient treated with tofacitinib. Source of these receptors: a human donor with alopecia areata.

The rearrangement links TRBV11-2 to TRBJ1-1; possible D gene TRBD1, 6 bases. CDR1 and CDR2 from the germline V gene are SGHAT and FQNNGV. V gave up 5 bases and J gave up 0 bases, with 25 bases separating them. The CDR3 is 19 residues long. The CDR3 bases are TGTGCCAGCAGCCCCCTCGCCGGGGGCACCGACCCCATGAACACTGAAGCTTTCTTT. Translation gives CASSPLAGGTDPMNTEAFF.

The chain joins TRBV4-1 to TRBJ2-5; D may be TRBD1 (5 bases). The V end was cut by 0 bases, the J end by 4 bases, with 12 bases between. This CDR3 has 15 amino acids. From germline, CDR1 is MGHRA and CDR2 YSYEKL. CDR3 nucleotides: TGCGCCAGCAGCCAAGATGGCAGGGTCCCAGAGACCCAGTACTTC. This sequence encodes CASSQDGRVPETQYF.

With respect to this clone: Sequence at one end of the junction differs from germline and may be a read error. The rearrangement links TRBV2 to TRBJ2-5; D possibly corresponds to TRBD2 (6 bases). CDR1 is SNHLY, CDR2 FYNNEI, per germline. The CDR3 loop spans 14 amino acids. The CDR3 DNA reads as TGTGCCAGCACTGAACCGACTAGTTACGAGACCCAGTACTTC. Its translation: CASTEPTSYETQYF. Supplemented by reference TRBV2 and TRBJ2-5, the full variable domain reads EPEVTQTPSHQVTQMGQEVILRCVPISNHLYFYWYRQILGQKVEFLVSFYNNEISEKSEIFDDQFSVERPDGSNFTLKIRSTKLEDSAMYFCASTEPTSYETQYFGPGTRLLVL.

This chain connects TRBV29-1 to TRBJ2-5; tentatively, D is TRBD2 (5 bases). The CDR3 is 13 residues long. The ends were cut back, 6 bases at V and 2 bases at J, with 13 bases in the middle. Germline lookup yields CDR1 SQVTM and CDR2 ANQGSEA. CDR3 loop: CSVVGRGQETQYF. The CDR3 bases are TGCAGCGTGGTCGGTCGGGGACAAGAGACCCAGTACTTC.

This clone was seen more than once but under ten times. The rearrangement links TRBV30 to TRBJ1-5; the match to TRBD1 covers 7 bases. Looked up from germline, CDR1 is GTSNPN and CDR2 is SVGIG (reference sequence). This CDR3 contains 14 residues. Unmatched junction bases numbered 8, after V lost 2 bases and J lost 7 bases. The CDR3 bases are TGTGCCTGGAGTTCAATGGCAGGGGGGCAGCCCCAGCATTTT. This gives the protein CAWSSMAGGQPQHF.

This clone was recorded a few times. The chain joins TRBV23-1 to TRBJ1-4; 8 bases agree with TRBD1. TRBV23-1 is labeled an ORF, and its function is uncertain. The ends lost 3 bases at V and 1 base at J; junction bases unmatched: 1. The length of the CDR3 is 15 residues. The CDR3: CASSHDRGTNEKLFF. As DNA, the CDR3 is TGCGCCAGCAGTCATGACAGGGGAACTAATGAAAAACTGTTTTTT.

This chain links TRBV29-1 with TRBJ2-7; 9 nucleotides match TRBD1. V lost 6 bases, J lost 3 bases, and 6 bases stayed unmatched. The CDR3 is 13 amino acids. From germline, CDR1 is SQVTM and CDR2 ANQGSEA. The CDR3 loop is CSVGDRGNYEQYF. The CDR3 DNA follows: TGCAGCGTCGGAGACAGGGGGAACTACGAGCAGTACTTC.

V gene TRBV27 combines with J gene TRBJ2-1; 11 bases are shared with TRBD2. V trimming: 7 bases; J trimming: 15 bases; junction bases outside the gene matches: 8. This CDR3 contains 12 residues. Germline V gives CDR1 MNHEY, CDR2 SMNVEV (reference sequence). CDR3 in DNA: TGTGCCAGCACAAGTACTAGCGGGAGAGCGTTCTTC. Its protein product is CASTSTSGRAFF.

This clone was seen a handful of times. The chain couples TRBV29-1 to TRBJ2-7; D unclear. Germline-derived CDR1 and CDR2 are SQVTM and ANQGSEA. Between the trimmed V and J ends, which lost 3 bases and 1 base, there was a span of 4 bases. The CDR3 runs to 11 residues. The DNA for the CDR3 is TGCAGCGTTGAGGGGTCCTACGAGCAGTACTTC. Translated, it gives CSVEGSYEQYF.

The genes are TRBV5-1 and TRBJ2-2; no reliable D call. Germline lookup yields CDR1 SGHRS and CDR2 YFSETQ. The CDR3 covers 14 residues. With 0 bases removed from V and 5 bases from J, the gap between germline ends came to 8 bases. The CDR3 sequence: CASSLAMGTGELFF. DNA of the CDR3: TGCGCCAGCAGCTTGGCAATGGGGACCGGGGAGCTGTTTTTT. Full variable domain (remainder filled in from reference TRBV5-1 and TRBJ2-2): KAGVTQTPRYLIKTRGQQVTLSCSPISGHRSVSWYQQTPGQGLQFLFEYFSETQRNKGNFPGRFSGRQFSNSRSEMNVSTLELGDSALYLCASSLAMGTGELFFGEGSRLTVL.

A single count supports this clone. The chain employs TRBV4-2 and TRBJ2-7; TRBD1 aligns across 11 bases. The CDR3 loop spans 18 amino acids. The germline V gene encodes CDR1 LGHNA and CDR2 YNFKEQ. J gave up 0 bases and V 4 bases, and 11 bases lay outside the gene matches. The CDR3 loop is CASSPRDRGSSLSYEQYF. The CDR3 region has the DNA TGTGCCAGCAGCCCCCGGGACAGGGGGAGTTCCCTCTCCTACGAGCAGTACTTC.

The CDR3 nucleotides read TGTGCCAGCAGCGTAGAGGGGACTGGCAAAAACATTCAGTACTTC. Amino acid sequence: CASSVEGTGKNIQYF. V gene TRBV11-1 combines with J gene TRBJ2-4, with D perhaps matching TRBD2 (6 bases). The germline V gene encodes CDR1 SGHAT and CDR2 FQDESV (reference sequence). The V gene lost 5 bases and the J gene lost 3 bases, with 14 bases spanning the gap. The CDR3 sequence is 15 residues long.

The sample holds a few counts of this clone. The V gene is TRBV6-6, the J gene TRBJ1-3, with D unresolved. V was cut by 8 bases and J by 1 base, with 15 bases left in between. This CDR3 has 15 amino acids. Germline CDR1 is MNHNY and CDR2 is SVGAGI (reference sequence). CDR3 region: CASSKGHGSGNTIYF. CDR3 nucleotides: TGTGCCAGCTCCAAGGGCCATGGGTCTGGAAACACCATATATTTT.

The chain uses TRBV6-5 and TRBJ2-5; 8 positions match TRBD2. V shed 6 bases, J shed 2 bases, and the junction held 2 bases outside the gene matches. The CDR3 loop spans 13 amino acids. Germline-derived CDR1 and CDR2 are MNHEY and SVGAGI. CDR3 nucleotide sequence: TGTGCCAGCAGGAAGCGGGAGCAAGAGACCCAGTACTTC. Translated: CASRKREQETQYF.

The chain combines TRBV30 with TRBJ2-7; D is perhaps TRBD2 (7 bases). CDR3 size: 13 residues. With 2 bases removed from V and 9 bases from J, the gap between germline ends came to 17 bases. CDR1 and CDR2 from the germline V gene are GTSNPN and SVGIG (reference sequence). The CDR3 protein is CAWSPGEGSRQYF. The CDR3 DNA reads TGTGCCTGGAGTCCAGGGGAGGGCTCGCGGCAGTACTTC.

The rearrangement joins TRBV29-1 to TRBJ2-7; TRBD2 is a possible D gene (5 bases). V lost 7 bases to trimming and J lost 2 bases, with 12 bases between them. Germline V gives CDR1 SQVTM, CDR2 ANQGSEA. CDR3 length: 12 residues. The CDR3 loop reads CSATGRAYEQYF. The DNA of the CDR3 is TGCAGCGCCACGGGAAGGGCCTACGAGCAGTACTTC.

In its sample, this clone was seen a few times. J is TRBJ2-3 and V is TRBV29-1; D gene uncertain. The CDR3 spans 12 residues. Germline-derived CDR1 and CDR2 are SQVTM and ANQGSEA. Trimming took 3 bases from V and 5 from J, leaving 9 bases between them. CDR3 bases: TGCAGCGTTGATGGGTCTGGAGATACGCAGTATTTT. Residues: CSVDGSGDTQYF.

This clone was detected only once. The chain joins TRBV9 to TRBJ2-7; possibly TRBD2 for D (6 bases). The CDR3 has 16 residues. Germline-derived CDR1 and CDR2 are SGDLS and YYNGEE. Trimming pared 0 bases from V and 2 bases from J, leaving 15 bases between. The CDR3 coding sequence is TGTGCCAGCAGCGTAGAAGTGGGGACTGGGACCTACGAGCAGTACTTC. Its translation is CASSVEVGTGTYEQYF.

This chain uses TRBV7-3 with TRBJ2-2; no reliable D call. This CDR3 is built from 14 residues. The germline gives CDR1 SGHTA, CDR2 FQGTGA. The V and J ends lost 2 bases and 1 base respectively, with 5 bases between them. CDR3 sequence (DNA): TGTGCCAGCAGCTTAGGTCAGAACACCGGGGAGCTGTTTTTT. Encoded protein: CASSLGQNTGELFF.

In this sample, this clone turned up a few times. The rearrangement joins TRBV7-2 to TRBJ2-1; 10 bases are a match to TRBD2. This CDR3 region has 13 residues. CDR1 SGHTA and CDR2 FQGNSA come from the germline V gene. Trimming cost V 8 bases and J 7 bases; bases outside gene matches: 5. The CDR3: CASSSGRKNEQFF. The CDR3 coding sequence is TGTGCCAGCTCTAGCGGGAGAAAGAATGAGCAGTTCTTC.

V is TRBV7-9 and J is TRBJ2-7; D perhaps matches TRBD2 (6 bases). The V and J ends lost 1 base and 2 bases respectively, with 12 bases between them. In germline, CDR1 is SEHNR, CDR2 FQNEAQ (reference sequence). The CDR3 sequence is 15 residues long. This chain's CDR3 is CASSLVSGRTYEQYF. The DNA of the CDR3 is TGTGCCAGCAGCTTAGTCTCCGGGAGAACCTACGAGCAGTACTTC.

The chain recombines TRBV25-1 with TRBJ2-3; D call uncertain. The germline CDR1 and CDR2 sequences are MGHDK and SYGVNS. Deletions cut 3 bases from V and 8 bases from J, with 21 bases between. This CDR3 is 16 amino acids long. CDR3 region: CASSDPRDVPRGTQYF. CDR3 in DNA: TGTGCCAGCAGTGACCCCCGCGACGTACCCCGTGGTACGCAGTATTTT.